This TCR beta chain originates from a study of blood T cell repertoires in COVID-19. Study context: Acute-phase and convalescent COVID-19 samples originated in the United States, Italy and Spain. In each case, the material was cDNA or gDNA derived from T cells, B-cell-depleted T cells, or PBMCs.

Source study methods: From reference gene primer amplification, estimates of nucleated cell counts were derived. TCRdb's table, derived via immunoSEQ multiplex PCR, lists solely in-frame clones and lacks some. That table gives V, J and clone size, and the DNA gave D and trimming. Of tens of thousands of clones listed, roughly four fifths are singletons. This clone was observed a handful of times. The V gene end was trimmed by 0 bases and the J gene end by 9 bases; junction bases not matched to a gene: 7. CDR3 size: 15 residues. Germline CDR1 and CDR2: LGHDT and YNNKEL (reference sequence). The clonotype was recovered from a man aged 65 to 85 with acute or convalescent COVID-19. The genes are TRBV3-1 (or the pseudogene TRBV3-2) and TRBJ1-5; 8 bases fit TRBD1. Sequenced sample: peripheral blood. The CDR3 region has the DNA TGTGCCAGCAGCCAAGATTCAGCAGGGGGCAGGCCCCAGCATTTT. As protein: CASSQDSAGGRPQHF.